This TCR beta chain is from a study of blood T cell repertoires in COVID-19. On the study more broadly: Whether acute or convalescent, the COVID-19 samples came from the United States, Italy and Spain. T cells, B-cell-depleted T cells, or PBMCs supplied cDNA or gDNA.

This CDR3 is 15 amino acids long. The V and J ends lost 4 bases and 4 bases respectively, with 13 bases between them. From germline, CDR1 is KGHDR and CDR2 SFDVKD. In the authors' methods: Amplified reference gene primers provided the basis for estimating nucleated cell counts. Sequencing used immunoSEQ multiplex PCR; TCRdb keeps in-frame clones, though not all of them. V, J and clone size derive from that table, while D and trimming were established from the DNA sequence. The repertoire holds 150,000 to 200,000 clones, with roughly 87% as singletons. The material sequenced was peripheral blood. The source of this sequence is a man between 60 and 75 years old with active or convalescent COVID-19. V and J are TRBV24-1 and TRBJ1-3; no firm D call. CDR3 sequence (DNA): TGTGCCACCAGTGAAAGTTCACAGATCGGAAACACCATATATTTT. Amino acids: CATSESSQIGNTIYF.